What follows are 32 T cell receptor beta chains derived from one specimen sequenced in a study of neurological immune-mediated disorders. TCRdb reprocessed the 5' RACE reads with MiXCR, giving one entry per CDR3 protein. The sample holds 25,000 to 30,000 distinct CDR3 sequences; 6.6% are singletons and the top ten take roughly 10%. The sequenced sample consisted of PBMCs. These receptors were taken from a woman aged 50 to 65 in good health.

This clonotype was observed at least ten times. V and J are TRBV7-2 and TRBJ1-1, with 7 bases aligning to TRBD1. CDR3 length: 14 residues. V lost 3 bases, J lost 4 bases, and 5 bases stayed unmatched. Germline V lookup: CDR1 SGHTA, CDR2 FQGNSA. The CDR3 coding sequence is TGTGCCAGCAGCTTCACACAGGGGATCACTGAAGCTTTCTTT. Its protein product is CASSFTQGITEAFF. Full variable domain (outside the CDR3, taken from reference TRBV7-2 and TRBJ1-1): GAGVSQSPSNKVTEKGKDVELRCDPISGHTALYWYRQSLGQGLEFLIYFQGNSAPDKSGLPSDRFSAERTGGSVSTLTIQRTQQEDSAVYLCASSFTQGITEAFFGQGTRLTVV.

This clonotype was recorded at least ten times. The chain has TRBV6-6 and TRBJ1-5; TRBD1 might be the D (6 bases). V was cut by 4 bases and J by 0 bases, with 13 bases left in between. This CDR3 spans 16 amino acids. Germline-derived CDR1 and CDR2 are MNHNY and SVGAGI (reference sequence). Here the CDR3 reads CASSWTAQYSNQPQHF. The CDR3 bases are TGTGCCAGCAGTTGGACAGCGCAGTATAGCAATCAGCCCCAGCATTTT.

This clonotype occurred many times. V gene TRBV2 combines with J gene TRBJ1-1; the D is unclear. V was trimmed by 8 bases and J by 4 bases, leaving 23 bases between them. Per germline, CDR1 SNHLY and CDR2 FYNNEI. This CDR3 is 16 amino acids long. The CDR3 region has the DNA TGTGCCAGCCTTCCCCCGGGAGGGCGGGTGGGCACTGAAGCTTTCTTT. Translating gives CASLPPGGRVGTEAFF.

This clonotype came up many times. The chain links TRBV5-1 to TRBJ2-2; D not resolved. V lost 4 bases and J lost 0, with 10 bases in between. Germline CDR1 is SGHRS and CDR2 is YFSETQ. This CDR3 region has 15 residues. Here the CDR3 reads CASSLSGANTGELFF. The CDR3 nucleotides read TGCGCCAGCAGCCTCAGTGGAGCGAACACCGGGGAGCTGTTTTTT.

This clonotype was counted at least ten times. V is TRBV9 and J is TRBJ1-6; D unresolved. The CDR3 has 15 residues. Between the trimmed V and J ends, which lost 3 bases and 7 bases, there was a span of 14 bases. Germline values: CDR1 SGDLS, CDR2 YYNGEE. This CDR3 reads CASSAEGTANSPLHF. CDR3 DNA sequence: TGTGCCAGCAGCGCCGAGGGAACCGCGAATTCACCCCTCCACTTT.

The gene calls are TRBV7-2 and TRBJ2-2; perhaps TRBD2 as D (5 bases). Trimming stripped 2 bases from V and 9 bases from J, with 13 bases between. This CDR3 has 14 residues. Germline loops: CDR1 SGHTA, CDR2 FQGNSA. The CDR3 DNA follows: TGTGCCAGCAGCTTAAGGCAGCTAGCTTGGGAGCTGTTTTTT. Amino acid sequence: CASSLRQLAWELFF.

Many counts were recorded for this clonotype. The CDR3 DNA reads as TGCGCCAGCGGCGGAGACGGGAGCTCCTACAATGAGCAGTTCTTC. It translates to CASGGDGSSYNEQFF. This rearrangement joins TRBV10-1 to TRBJ2-1; perhaps TRBD2 as D (6 bases). This CDR3 contains 15 residues. V lost 8 bases and J lost 0, with 14 bases in between. CDR1 and CDR2 from the germline V gene are WNHNN and SYGVQD (reference sequence).

The table lists this clonotype with many counts. This chain connects TRBV9 to TRBJ2-6; tentatively, D is TRBD1 or TRBD2 (5 bases each). The CDR3 runs 16 residues. The germline V gene encodes CDR1 SGDLS and CDR2 YYNGEE. The V and J ends lost 4 bases and 11 bases respectively, with 22 bases between them. As DNA, the CDR3 is TGTGCCAGCAGCAACAAGGACTCAGGGTTACCAGACGTCCTGACTTTC. Translated: CASSNKDSGLPDVLTF.

The gene calls are TRBV18 and TRBJ1-1; D might be TRBD1 (5 bases). Trimming took off 0 bases at V and 1 base at J, with 9 bases between the two ends. CDR1 and CDR2 (germline): KGHSH, LQKENI. The CDR3 has 15 residues. The CDR3 region has the DNA TGTGCCAGCTCACCACCAAAGGGGTCGAACACTGAAGCTTTCTTT. Protein sequence: CASSPPKGSNTEAFF. The entire variable domain, with the rest obtained from reference TRBV18 and TRBJ1-1, is as follows: NAGVMQNPRHLVRRRGQEARLRCSPMKGHSHVYWYRQLPEEGLKFMVYLQKENIIDESGMPKERFSAEFPKEGPSILRIQQVVRGDSAAYFCASSPPKGSNTEAFFGQGTRLTVV.

This clonotype was seen ten or more times. V and J are TRBV9 and TRBJ2-1; no clear D gene. Germline lookup yields CDR1 SGDLS and CDR2 YYNGEE. The V end was cut by 0 bases, the J end by 8 bases, with 9 bases between. CDR3 length equals 13 residues. The CDR3 DNA reads TGTGCCAGCAGCGTAGGGGATACTGATGAGCAGTTCTTC. It translates to CASSVGDTDEQFF.

This clonotype was detected ten times or more. J is TRBJ2-7 and V is TRBV20-1; TRBD2 aligns across 10 bases. Germline V gene sequence: CDR1 DFQATT, CDR2 SNEGSKA (reference sequence). The CDR3 is 14 amino acids. The V and J ends lost 5 bases and 6 bases, in that order; junction bases with no gene match: 10. The CDR3 spells CSAPGTSVGAEQYF. The CDR3 nucleotides read TGCAGTGCTCCCGGGACTAGCGTAGGAGCCGAGCAGTACTTC.

This clonotype has at least ten counts. V usage is TRBV9 and J usage is TRBJ2-2; no clear D gene. V was pared by 0 bases and J by 2 bases, with 14 bases between. The germline V gene encodes CDR1 SGDLS and CDR2 YYNGEE. There are 17 residues in the CDR3. The CDR3 reads CASSVGAVLGNTGELFF. As DNA, the CDR3 is TGTGCCAGCAGCGTAGGTGCGGTCCTGGGTAACACCGGGGAGCTGTTTTTT.

This clonotype was seen repeatedly, ten times or more. For the CDR3, the DNA is TGCGCCAGCAGCCAAGATTGGACTACGAACACCGGGGAGCTGTTTTTT. This translates into CASSQDWTTNTGELFF. The chain employs TRBV4-3 and TRBJ2-2, with D tentatively TRBD2 (6 bases). CDR1 is LGHNA, CDR2 YSLEER, per germline. The CDR3 totals 16 residues. V lost 0 bases to trimming and J lost 0 bases, with 8 bases between them.

This clonotype was detected many times. The V call is TRBV6-2 or TRBV6-3, the J call TRBJ1-5, with 8 bases identical to TRBD1. This CDR3 comprises 16 residues. With V trimmed by 5 bases and J by 3 bases, 9 bases remained unmatched. Germline loops: CDR1 MNHEY, CDR2 SVGEGT. The CDR3 loop reads CASSPLGQGDNQPQHF. CDR3 coding DNA: TGTGCCAGCAGTCCGCTAGGACAGGGTGACAATCAGCCCCAGCATTTT.

Many counts were recorded for this clonotype. V and J are TRBV7-8 and TRBJ2-7; D possibly matches TRBD1 or TRBD2 (5 bases each). The CDR3 extends over 14 amino acids. Germline lookup yields CDR1 SGHVS and CDR2 FQNEAQ. V lost 5 bases and J 2 bases, leaving 13 bases between the germline ends. As DNA, the CDR3 is TGTGCCAGCAGCCAGGGACCGACAGCCTACGAGCAGTACTTC. Its translation: CASSQGPTAYEQYF. The full variable domain, rest sourced from reference TRBV7-8 and TRBJ2-7, is GAGVSQSPRYKVAKRGQDVALRCDPISGHVSLFWYQQALGQGPEFLTYFQNEAQLDKSGLPSDRFFAERPEGSVSTLKIQRTQQEDSAVYLCASSQGPTAYEQYFGPGTRLTVT.

By sample fraction, this clonotype is medium-sized. V is TRBV6-1 and J is TRBJ2-7, with D uncertain. V was trimmed by 2 bases and J by 5 bases, leaving 7 bases between them. Germline V gene lookup returns CDR1 MNHNS and CDR2 SASEGT. The CDR3 loop spans 12 amino acids. CDR3 sequence reads: CASSESGDEQYF. As DNA, the CDR3 is TGTGCCAGCAGTGAATCGGGTGACGAGCAGTACTTC.

This clonotype was counted at least ten times. This chain links TRBV7-2 with TRBJ2-5; a weak D match, TRBD2 (6 bases). Germline lookup yields CDR1 SGHTA and CDR2 FQGNSA. Trimming took 5 bases from V and 5 from J, leaving 12 bases between them. CDR3 length: 13 amino acids. The CDR3 is CASSTSSAETQYF. The CDR3 DNA is TGTGCCAGCAGCACATCTAGCGCGGAGACCCAGTACTTC.

This clonotype was counted many times. The chain uses TRBV20-1 and TRBJ2-2; 7 nucleotides line up with TRBD1. V was pared by 4 bases and J by 2 bases, with 7 bases of the junction left unmatched. There are 15 residues in the CDR3. Germline V gives CDR1 DFQATT, CDR2 SNEGSKA (reference sequence). CDR3 protein: CSATTGTANTGELFF. The CDR3 region has the DNA TGCAGTGCTACTACCGGGACAGCTAACACCGGGGAGCTGTTTTTT.

A few counts support this clonotype. This chain connects TRBV10-1 to TRBJ2-5, with a possible D match to TRBD1 (5 bases). From germline, CDR1 is WNHNN and CDR2 SYGVQD (reference sequence). Trimming shortened V by 2 bases and J by 1 base, and 14 bases separated the two germline ends. The length of the CDR3 is 16 residues. The CDR3 DNA sequence: TGCGCCAGCAGTGAGGAGCAGGGTCGTGGCCAAGAGACCCAGTACTTC. Translation gives CASSEEQGRGQETQYF.

This clonotype was seen ten or more times. The junction differs from germline at one of its ends, possibly a read error. CDR3 residues: CATSALRSSYNEQFF. The CDR3 region has the DNA TGTGCCACCAGTGCTTTGAGAAGCTCCTACAATGAGCAGTTCTTC. The chain recombines TRBV24-1 with TRBJ2-1; D call uncertain. Germline V CDR1 and CDR2: KGHDR, SFDVKD. There are 15 residues in the CDR3.

Ten or more counts support this clonotype. The chain uses TRBV7-9 and TRBJ1-2, with 8 bases identical to TRBD1. CDR1 SEHNR and CDR2 FQNEAQ come from the germline V gene (reference sequence). The CDR3 consists of 16 residues. V lost 1 base and J lost 8; bases outside the gene matches: 12. The CDR3 DNA reads as TGTGCCAGCAGCTTAGAAGGTCCAGGGGGCCCCCTCGGCTACACCTTC. It is translated as CASSLEGPGGPLGYTF.

This clonotype appeared many times. CDR3 protein: CASSTGIIYEQYF. The CDR3 bases are TGTGCCAGCAGCACGGGAATAATTTACGAGCAGTACTTC. V and J are TRBV7-2 and TRBJ2-7; tentative D call: TRBD2 (5 bases). CDR3 size: 13 residues. Germline V gene lookup returns CDR1 SGHTA and CDR2 FQGNSA. V shed 5 bases and J shed 4 bases, with 12 bases lying between them.

This clonotype ranks as medium-sized. The rearrangement links TRBV7-2 to TRBJ2-4, with 9 bases identical to TRBD2. The V and J ends lost 2 bases and 14 bases, in that order; junction bases with no gene match: 13. The CDR3 is made up of 15 amino acids. Germline lookup yields CDR1 SGHTA and CDR2 FQGNSA. The CDR3 DNA reads TGTGCCAGCAGCTTATTTTCGGCGGGAGGGGCCCGAAAGTACTTC. It encodes CASSLFSAGGARKYF. The full variable domain, with the rest looked up from reference TRBV7-2 and TRBJ2-4, is GAGVSQSPSNKVTEKGKDVELRCDPISGHTALYWYRQSLGQGLEFLIYFQGNSAPDKSGLPSDRFSAERTGGSVSTLTIQRTQQEDSAVYLCASSLFSAGGARKYFGAGTRLSVL.

This clonotype has at least ten counts. This sequence joins TRBV5-1 and TRBJ2-2; TRBD1 matches at 8 bases. There are 14 residues in the CDR3. Germline V gene sequence: CDR1 SGHRS, CDR2 YFSETQ. The V gene end was trimmed by 2 bases and the J gene end by 6 bases; junction bases not matched to a gene: 3. CDR3 loop: CASSFWGQAGELFF. Written as DNA, the CDR3 is TGCGCCAGCAGCTTCTGGGGACAGGCCGGGGAGCTGTTTTTT. Variable domain in full (rest from reference TRBV5-1 and TRBJ2-2): KAGVTQTPRYLIKTRGQQVTLSCSPISGHRSVSWYQQTPGQGLQFLFEYFSETQRNKGNFPGRFSGRQFSNSRSEMNVSTLELGDSALYLCASSFWGQAGELFFGEGSRLTVL.

Many counts were recorded for this clonotype. This chain links TRBV5-1 with TRBJ2-1, with TRBD2 identical over 8 bases. Per the germline V gene, CDR1 is SGHRS and CDR2 is YFSETQ. Trimming at V came to 0 bases and at J to 5 bases, leaving 13 bases not matched to a gene. The CDR3 is made up of 18 amino acids. CDR3 in amino acids: CASSLALSSGGVDNEQFF. The CDR3 DNA sequence: TGCGCCAGCAGCTTGGCCCTATCCTCGGGGGGGGTCGACAATGAGCAGTTCTTC.

In its sample, this clonotype was seen many times. J is TRBJ1-3 and V is TRBV3-1; D is unclear. The V and J ends lost 4 bases and 3 bases respectively, with 4 bases between them. The CDR3 has 12 amino acids. Germline V CDR1 and CDR2: LGHDT, YNNKEL (reference sequence). CDR3 DNA: TGTGCCAGCAGCCGCTTTGGAAACACCATATATTTT. Translation: CASSRFGNTIYF.

The V gene is TRBV2, the J gene TRBJ1-2, with D possibly TRBD1 on 5 matching bases. Trimming took off 6 bases at V and 3 bases at J, with 17 bases between the two ends. The CDR3 extends over 15 amino acids. Germline assignment: CDR1 SNHLY and CDR2 FYNNEI. CDR3 nucleotides: TGTGCCAGCAGCGGGGGAGGGCCGGGGTACTATGGCTACACCTTC. Encoded protein: CASSGGGPGYYGYTF.

This clonotype was seen at least ten times. J is TRBJ2-7 and V is TRBV7-9, with D possibly TRBD2 on 5 matching bases. Germline V gives CDR1 SEHNR, CDR2 FQNEAQ (reference sequence). The CDR3 runs to 13 residues. V gave up 4 bases and J gave up 5 bases, with 12 bases separating them. Here the CDR3 reads CASSSWRGNEQYF. The CDR3 coding sequence is TGTGCCAGCAGCTCTTGGAGAGGGAACGAGCAGTACTTC.

The table lists this clonotype with many counts. The chain combines TRBV20-1 with TRBJ2-3; no reliable D call. Trimming stripped 7 bases from V and 0 bases from J, with 8 bases between. Germline loops: CDR1 DFQATT, CDR2 SNEGSKA (reference sequence). CDR3 length equals 12 residues. The CDR3 region is CSGRPSTDTQYF. The CDR3 DNA follows: TGCAGTGGAAGGCCAAGCACAGATACGCAGTATTTT.

This clonotype was recorded at least ten times. The chain has TRBV7-2 and TRBJ1-1, with unresolved D. The CDR3 spans 15 residues. Trimming removed 1 base from V and 0 bases from J, with 9 bases in between. Germline V lookup: CDR1 SGHTA, CDR2 FQGNSA. CDR3 sequence reads: CASSLDGGLNTEAFF. CDR3 sequence (DNA): TGTGCCAGCAGCTTAGATGGAGGGCTGAACACTGAAGCTTTCTTT.

This clonotype was seen many times. The rearrangement links TRBV6-6 to TRBJ2-1; tentatively, D is TRBD2 (6 bases). Germline assignment: CDR1 MNHNY and CDR2 SVGAGI (reference sequence). V lost 8 bases to trimming and J lost 4 bases, with 18 bases between them. The CDR3 has 15 amino acids. The CDR3 DNA is TGTGCCAGCGGGGCGGGGAAAAACCTATACAATGAGCAGTTCTTC. This encodes CASGAGKNLYNEQFF.

This clonotype has ten or more counts. CDR3 loop: CAISESRGGVQTGGYEQYF. The CDR3 DNA is TGTGCCATCAGTGAGTCCCGGGGGGGGGTCCAGACAGGAGGCTACGAGCAGTACTTC. The rearrangement uses TRBV10-3 and TRBJ2-7; 8 nucleotides agree with TRBD2. The CDR3 has 19 residues. CDR1 and CDR2 from the germline V gene are ENHRY and SYGVKD. Losses at the gene ends were 0 bases for V and 3 bases for J; bases not matched to a gene: 16.